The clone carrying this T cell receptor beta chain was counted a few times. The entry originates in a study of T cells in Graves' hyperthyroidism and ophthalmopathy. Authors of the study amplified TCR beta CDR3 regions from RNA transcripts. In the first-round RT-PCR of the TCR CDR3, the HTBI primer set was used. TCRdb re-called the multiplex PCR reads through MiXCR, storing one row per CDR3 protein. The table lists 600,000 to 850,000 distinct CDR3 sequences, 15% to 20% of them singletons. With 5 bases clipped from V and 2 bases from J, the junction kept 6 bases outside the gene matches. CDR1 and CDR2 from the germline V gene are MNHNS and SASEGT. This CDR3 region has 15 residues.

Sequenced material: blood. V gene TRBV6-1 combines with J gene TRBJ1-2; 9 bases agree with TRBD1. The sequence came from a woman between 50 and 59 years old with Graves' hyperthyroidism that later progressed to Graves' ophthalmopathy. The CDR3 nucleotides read TGTGCCAGCAGTCACGAGGGACAGGGAAACTATGGCTACACCTTC. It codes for CASSHEGQGNYGYTF.